This TCR beta chain is from a study of cytotoxic CD8 clonotypes in ibrutinib-treated CLL. The CDR3 runs 15 residues. Germline CDR1 is SEHNR and CDR2 is FQNEAQ (reference sequence). Trimming cost V 4 bases and J 3 bases, with 15 bases left between them. Study conclusions and caveats: On treatment, the uncommon public clonotypes contracted or remained stable.

With respect to this clone: The antigen is unknown.

Sequencing was performed with immunoSEQ multiplex PCR; in TCRdb, only in-frame clones are kept and a portion is missing. The repertoire holds 70,000 to 85,000 clones, with 80% as singletons. Sequenced here: PBMCs, sampled at disease progression, from a patient treated with ibrutinib. The receptor was isolated from a human donor with chronic lymphocytic leukemia. The chain has TRBV7-9 and TRBJ1-2; D uncertain. As DNA, the CDR3 is TGTGCCAGCAGCTCCTCGGCGTCCAGGCACTATGGCTACACCTTC. Translated: CASSSSASRHYGYTF. The complete variable domain, with remaining parts taken from reference TRBV7-9 and TRBJ1-2, reads DTGVSQNPRHKITKRGQNVTFRCDPISEHNRLYWYRQTLGQGPEFLTYFQNEAQLEKSRLLSDRFSAERPKGSFSTLEIQRTEQGDSAMYLCASSSSASRHYGYTFGSGTRLTVV.